This T cell receptor beta chain was retrieved from a study of blood T cell repertoires in COVID-19. Study context: COVID-19 samples collected from the United States, Italy and Spain covered acute and convalescent phases. PBMCs, B-cell-depleted T cells, or T cells provided the cDNA or gDNA that made up the material.

CDR3 length: 14 residues. Looked up from germline, CDR1 is WNHNN and CDR2 is SYGVQD (reference sequence). Trimming left V 3 bases short and J 7 bases short, with 13 bases between. This clone has just one count. Original processing methods: From reference gene primer amplification, estimates of nucleated cell counts were derived. Profiled with immunoSEQ multiplex PCR; TCRdb holds only in-frame clones, not every one. V and J calls and clone size follow that table, whereas D and trimming were derived from the DNA. The sample holds 100,000 to 150,000 clones; over 75% are singletons and the top ten take 25% to 30%.

This chain joins TRBV10-1 and TRBJ2-1, with D perhaps matching TRBD1 (6 bases). This clonotype originated in a woman of 80 years or more with acute or convalescent COVID-19. The sequenced sample consisted of peripheral blood. The CDR3: CASSDSQGSNEQFF. The CDR3 coding sequence is TGCGCCAGCAGTGATTCCCAGGGGTCGAATGAGCAGTTCTTC.